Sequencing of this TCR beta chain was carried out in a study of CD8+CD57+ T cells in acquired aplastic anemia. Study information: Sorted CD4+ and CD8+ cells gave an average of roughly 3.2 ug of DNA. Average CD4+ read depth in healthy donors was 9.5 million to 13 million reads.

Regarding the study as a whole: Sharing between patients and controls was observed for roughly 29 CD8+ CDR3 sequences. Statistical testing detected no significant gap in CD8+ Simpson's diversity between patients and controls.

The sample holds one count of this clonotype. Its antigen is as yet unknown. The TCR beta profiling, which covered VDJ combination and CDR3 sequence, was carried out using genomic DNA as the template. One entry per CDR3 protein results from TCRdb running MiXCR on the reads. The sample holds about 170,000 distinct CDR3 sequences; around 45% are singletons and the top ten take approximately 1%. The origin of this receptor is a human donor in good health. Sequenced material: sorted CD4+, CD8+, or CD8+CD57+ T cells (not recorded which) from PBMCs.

The CDR3 DNA reads as TGTGCCAGCAGTGAACATAGCGGGGGCTACGAGCAGTACTTC. This codes for CASSEHSGGYEQYF. The rearrangement links TRBV2 to TRBJ2-7; 9 bases map to TRBD2. The trim removed 2 bases at V and 3 bases at J, leaving 2 bases unmatched. The CDR3 runs 14 residues. Looked up from germline, CDR1 is SNHLY and CDR2 is FYNNEI. Full variable domain (rest looked up from reference TRBV2 and TRBJ2-7): EPEVTQTPSHQVTQMGQEVILRCVPISNHLYFYWYRQILGQKVEFLVSFYNNEISEKSEIFDDQFSVERPDGSNFTLKIRSTKLEDSAMYFCASSEHSGGYEQYFGPGTRLTVT.